The following is a T cell receptor (beta chain) sequence with its context. The sample is drawn from a study of blood T cell repertoires in COVID-19. Profiled with immunoSEQ multiplex PCR; TCRdb holds only in-frame clones, not every one. The sample carries just over 25,000 clones, about nine tenths recorded once. The sequence came from a human donor in a cohort sampled during active COVID-19. The sample comprised peripheral blood.

This CDR3 is CASKRNLDTEAFF. DNA for the CDR3: TGTGCCAGCAAGAGGAACCTGGACACTGAAGCTTTCTTT. J is TRBJ1-1 and V is TRBV6-7; no reliable D call. TRBV6-7 is placed among ORFs of uncertain function. The V and J ends lost 7 bases and 3 bases respectively, with 12 bases between them. This CDR3 contains 13 residues.